This T cell receptor (beta chain) was captured by sequencing in a study of T cells in Graves' hyperthyroidism and ophthalmopathy (dated by TCRdb to between 2018 and 2020). About the study as a whole: Peripheral blood samples were taken at the time of initial diagnosis, prior to any treatment. To identify TCR V-J signatures that set the groups apart, the researchers used a discovery cohort of about a hundred patients, made up of 40 to 45 with Graves' ophthalmopathy and some 60 with stable Graves' hyperthyroidism. Whether ophthalmopathy could be predicted prospectively was tested in an independent validation cohort made up of roughly 19 hyperthyroidism patients plus 17 patients who later progressed to ophthalmopathy. The roughly 100 discovery patients were randomly divided into training and test sets at a 7:3 ratio. Thyroid tissue and blood T-cell repertoires from six Graves' hyperthyroidism patients were also compared in the study. After blood sampling, hyperthyroidism patients were treated with methimazole at a starting dose of 30 mg daily, and ophthalmopathy patients were treated with high-dose intravenous methylprednisolone. The paper describes TCR Vbeta CDR3 sequencing of around 140 peripheral blood samples, made up of 43 ophthalmopathy patients, 70 to 75 hyperthyroidism patients and roughly 17 progressor patients.

Moderately to severely active disease, a Clinical Activity Score of at least 3, a NOSPECS grade of at least 4, and a duration under 3 months were present in ophthalmopathy patients. The study excluded patients with uncontrolled infections, other autoimmune diseases, pregnancy or lactation. Diagnoses were established on the basis of clinical symptoms, serum thyroxine and TRAb, thyroid ultrasound, and orbital computed tomography. Ficoll-Paque density gradient centrifugation was used to isolate PBMCs from 10 ml of fresh peripheral blood. Trizol reagent was used to extract total RNA, and RNA quality was then checked on an Agilent 2100 Bioanalyzer. CDR1 SNHLY and CDR2 FYNNEI are derived from the germline V gene. V is pared back by 2 bases and J by 3 bases, with 4 bases lying between the germline termini. Including cysteine and phenylalanine, the CDR3 has 12 amino acids. Only the CDR3 DNA is retained, 36 bases long and in frame from the first base.

Overall study results and their limits: In validation, the model predicted progression to ophthalmopathy a median of roughly 6.1 months before onset, with about 71% sensitivity and about 75% specificity. No statistical method was used to set the sample size in advance, and investigators knew the group allocation. Most expanded thyroid clonotypes (frequency above 0.001) were also detected in blood, a finding suggesting that blood repertoires may reflect thyroid immune responses. A 13 V-J signature model separated ophthalmopathy from stable hyperthyroidism, with about 90% sensitivity and 81.08% specificity in cross-validation and 80%/75% in testing.

This clonotype was seen ten or more times. This clone's antigen is unknown. Per-base quality was not reported, and no clone a single base away is much larger than it. The TCR beta CDR3 regions were amplified from the RNA transcripts. A first-round RT-PCR of the TCR CDR3 used the HTBI primer set with the Qiagen OneStep RT-PCR kit. The libraries were constructed in a second round of multiplex PCR and then size-selected and purified. The libraries were sequenced on an Illumina HiSeq2000 using paired-end 100 bp reads. Per the source publication's procedure: SOAPnuke was used to process the raw data, throwing out any read that contained adapters or uncalled bases, had a mean Phred below 15, or lacked an exact constant-primer or identifier match. High-quality paired reads were merged using COPE v1.2.5, and each unique nucleotide sequence was defined as a clonotype. Clonotypes were aligned to IMGT TRBV, TRBD and TRBJ reference segments using MiTCR v1.1. The analysis included only V-J combinations with a frequency above 0.0001, which together covered 99% to 99.2% of the repertoires. A TCS score was defined as the ratio of F50 (clonal expansion) to E x V (chaos), with BLOSUM62-based TCRdist applied between CDR3 peptides within each V-J. Welch's t-statistics and random forest reduced some 510 V-J features to roughly 13, which were used in a naive Bayes classifier (R e1071). TCRdb reprocessing: public reads trimmed at Q25 with fastp, clones called with MiXCR, in-frame beta chains kept. Identical CDR3 proteins give one entry, which carries the most common genes and DNA. Clone size and V and J calls follow TCRdb, not the original study. The sample data list fewer than 450,000 distinct CDR3 sequences, and about an eighth of these were observed just once. The ten top clones hold around 28% of the sample.

The clonotype was recovered from a man between 50 and 59 years old with Graves' ophthalmopathy. The chain links TRBV2 with TRBJ1-1, with the identity of the D gene unclear. Sequenced material: blood. In nucleotide form, the sequence is TGTGCCAGCAGTGAAATGTACACTGAAGCTTTCTTT. Translated, this gives CASSEMYTEAFF.